This entry lists 4 T cell receptor beta chains sequenced from one sample in a study of CD8+CD57+ T cells in acquired aplastic anemia. The authors sequenced patients whose flow cytometry had shown CD8+CD57+ cell expansion. Profiling of TCR beta VDJ combinations and CDR3 sequences used genomic DNA as template. Via MiXCR, TCRdb re-called the reads, giving one row per CDR3 protein. The table lists about 200,000 distinct CDR3 sequences, around 50% of them singletons. The sequencing input was sorted CD4+, CD8+, or CD8+CD57+ T cells (not recorded which) from PBMCs. These TCRs come from a human donor with aplastic anemia.

Of note for this clonotype: A much larger clonotype is one base distant, so this may be a read error. The chain links TRBV5-1 to TRBJ2-2, with D hard to call. The germline V and J ends were trimmed by 0 bases and 2 bases, with 5 bases remaining between them. This CDR3 is built from 14 residues. Germline V gene lookup returns CDR1 SGHRS and CDR2 YFSETQ. The CDR3 bases are TGCGCCAGCAGCTTGGCAGTTAACACCGGGGAGCTGTTTTTT. It encodes CASSLAVNTGELFF. The entire variable domain, with the rest obtained from reference TRBV5-1 and TRBJ2-2, is as follows: KAGVTQTPRYLIKTRGQQVTLSCSPISGHRSVSWYQQTPGQGLQFLFEYFSETQRNKGNFPGRFSGRQFSNSRSEMNVSTLELGDSALYLCASSLAVNTGELFFGEGSRLTVL.

This clonotype was counted at least ten times. J is TRBJ2-2 and V is TRBV14, with D possibly matching TRBD2 (5 bases). V lost 7 bases and J 1 base, leaving 16 bases between the germline ends. CDR1 and CDR2 (germline): SGHDN, FVKESK. CDR3 size: 16 residues. CDR3 sequence: CASIEGVGRNTGELFF. Written as DNA, the CDR3 is TGTGCCAGCATTGAGGGAGTCGGTAGGAACACCGGGGAGCTGTTTTTT.

For this clonotype: A much larger clone differs from this one at a single base, so this may be a read error. The conserved final phenylalanine or tryptophan is absent from the CDR3, which likely points to a read error. The chain carries TRBV5-4 and TRBJ2-3; D perhaps matches TRBD1 (7 bases). The germline gives CDR1 SGHNT, CDR2 YYREEE (reference sequence). With 0 bases removed from V and 6 bases from J, the gap between germline ends came to 14 bases. The CDR3 is 15 amino acids. The CDR3 DNA is TGTGCCAGCAGCTTGGTGCAGGGGGGTGGTGATACGCAGTATTCT. It translates to CASSLVQGGGDTQYS.

As to this clonotype: A junction end diverges from the germline sequence, so it may reflect a read error. The chain employs TRBV7-7 and TRBJ2-1, with 9 bases matching TRBD1. Germline loops: CDR1 SSHAT, CDR2 FNYEAQ (reference sequence). This CDR3 has 16 amino acids. The CDR3 DNA follows: TGTGCTAGCAGCTGGAGTGACAGGGGGAGTAACAATGAGCAGTTCTTC. Its translation: CASSWSDRGSNNEQFF.